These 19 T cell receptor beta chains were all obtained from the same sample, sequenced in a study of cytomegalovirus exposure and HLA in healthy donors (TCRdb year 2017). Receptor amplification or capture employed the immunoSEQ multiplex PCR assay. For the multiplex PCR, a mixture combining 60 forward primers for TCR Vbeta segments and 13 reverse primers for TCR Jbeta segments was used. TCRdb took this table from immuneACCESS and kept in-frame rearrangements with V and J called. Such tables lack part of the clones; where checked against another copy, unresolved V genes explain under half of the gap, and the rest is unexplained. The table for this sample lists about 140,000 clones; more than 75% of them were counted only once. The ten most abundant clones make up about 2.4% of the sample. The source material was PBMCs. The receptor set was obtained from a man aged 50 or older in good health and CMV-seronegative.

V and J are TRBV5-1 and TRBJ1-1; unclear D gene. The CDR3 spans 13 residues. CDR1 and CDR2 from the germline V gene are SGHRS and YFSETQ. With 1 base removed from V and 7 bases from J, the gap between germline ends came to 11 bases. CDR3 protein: CASSLWNEGEAFF. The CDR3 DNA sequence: TGCGCCAGCAGCTTGTGGAACGAGGGTGAAGCTTTCTTT. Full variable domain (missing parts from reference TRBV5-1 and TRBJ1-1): KAGVTQTPRYLIKTRGQQVTLSCSPISGHRSVSWYQQTPGQGLQFLFEYFSETQRNKGNFPGRFSGRQFSNSRSEMNVSTLELGDSALYLCASSLWNEGEAFFGQGTRLTVV.

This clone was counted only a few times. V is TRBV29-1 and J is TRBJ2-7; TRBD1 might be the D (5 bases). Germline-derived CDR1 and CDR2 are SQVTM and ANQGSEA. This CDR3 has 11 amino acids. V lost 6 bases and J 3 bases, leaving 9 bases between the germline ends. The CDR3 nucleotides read TGCAGCGTATCCAGGGACTACGAGCAGTACTTC. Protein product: CSVSRDYEQYF.

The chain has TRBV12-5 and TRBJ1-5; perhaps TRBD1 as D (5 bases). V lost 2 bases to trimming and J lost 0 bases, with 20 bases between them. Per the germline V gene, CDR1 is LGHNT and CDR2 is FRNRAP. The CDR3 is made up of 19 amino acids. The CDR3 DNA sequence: TGTGCTAGTGGTTTGTTCTATTTATCAGGGCCTTATAGCAATCAGCCCCAGCATTTT. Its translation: CASGLFYLSGPYSNQPQHF.

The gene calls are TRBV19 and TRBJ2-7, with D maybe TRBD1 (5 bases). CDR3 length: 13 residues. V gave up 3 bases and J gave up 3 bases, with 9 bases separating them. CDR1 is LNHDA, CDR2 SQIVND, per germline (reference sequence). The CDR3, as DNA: TGTGCCAGTAGTATCACCCAGGGCTACGAGCAGTACTTC. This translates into CASSITQGYEQYF.

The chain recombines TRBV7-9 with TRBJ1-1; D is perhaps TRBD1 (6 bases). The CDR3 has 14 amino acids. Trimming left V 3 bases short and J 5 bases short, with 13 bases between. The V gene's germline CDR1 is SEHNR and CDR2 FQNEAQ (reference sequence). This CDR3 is CASSLTGGPTEAFF. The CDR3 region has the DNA TGTGCCAGCAGCTTGACAGGAGGTCCTACTGAAGCTTTCTTT. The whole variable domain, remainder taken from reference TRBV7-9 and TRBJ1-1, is DTGVSQNPRHKITKRGQNVTFRCDPISEHNRLYWYRQTLGQGPEFLTYFQNEAQLEKSRLLSDRFSAERPKGSFSTLEIQRTEQGDSAMYLCASSLTGGPTEAFFGQGTRLTVV.

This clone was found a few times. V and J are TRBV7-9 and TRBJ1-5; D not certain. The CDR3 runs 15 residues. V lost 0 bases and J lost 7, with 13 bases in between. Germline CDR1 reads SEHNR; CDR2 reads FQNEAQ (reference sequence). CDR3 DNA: TGTGCCAGCAGCTTAGCTGTGGGTGGGAGCCAGCCCCAGCATTTT. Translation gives CASSLAVGGSQPQHF.

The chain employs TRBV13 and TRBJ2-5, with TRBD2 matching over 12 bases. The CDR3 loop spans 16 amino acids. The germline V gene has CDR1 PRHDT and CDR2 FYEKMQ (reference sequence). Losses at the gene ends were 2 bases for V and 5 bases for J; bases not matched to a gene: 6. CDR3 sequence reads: CASSLTSGGKRETQYF. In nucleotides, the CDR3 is TGTGCCAGCAGCTTAACTAGCGGGGGGAAAAGGGAGACCCAGTACTTC.

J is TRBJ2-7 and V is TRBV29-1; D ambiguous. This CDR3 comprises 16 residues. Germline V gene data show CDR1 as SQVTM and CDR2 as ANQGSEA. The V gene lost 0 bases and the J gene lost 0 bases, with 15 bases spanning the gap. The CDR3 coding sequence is TGCAGCGTTGAAGATCCTACAGAGTTGAGCTCCTACGAGCAGTACTTC. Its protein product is CSVEDPTELSSYEQYF.

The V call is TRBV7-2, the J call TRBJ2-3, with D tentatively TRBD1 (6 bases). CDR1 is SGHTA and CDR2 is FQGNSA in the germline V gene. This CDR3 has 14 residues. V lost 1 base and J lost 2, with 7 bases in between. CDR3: CASSLDRATDTQYF. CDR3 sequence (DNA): TGTGCCAGCAGCTTAGACAGGGCCACAGATACGCAGTATTTT.

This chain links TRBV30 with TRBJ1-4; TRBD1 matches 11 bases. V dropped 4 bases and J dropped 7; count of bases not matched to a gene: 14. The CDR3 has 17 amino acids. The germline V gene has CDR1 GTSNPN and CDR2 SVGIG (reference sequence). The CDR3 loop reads CAWTPGQGVGAGEKLFF. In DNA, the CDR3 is TGTGCCTGGACTCCGGGACAGGGGGTAGGCGCGGGTGAAAAACTGTTTTTT.

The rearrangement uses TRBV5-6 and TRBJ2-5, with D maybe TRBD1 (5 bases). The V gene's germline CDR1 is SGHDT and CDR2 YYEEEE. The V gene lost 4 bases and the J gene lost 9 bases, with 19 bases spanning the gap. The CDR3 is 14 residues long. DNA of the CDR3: TGTGCCAGCAGCCCACCCGCCGGCAGGGCTCCCCAGTACTTC. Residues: CASSPPAGRAPQYF.

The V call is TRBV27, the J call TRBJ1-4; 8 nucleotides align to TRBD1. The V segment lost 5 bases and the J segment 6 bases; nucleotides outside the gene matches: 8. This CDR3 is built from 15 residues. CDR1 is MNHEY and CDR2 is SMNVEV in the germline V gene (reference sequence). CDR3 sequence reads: CASSPDRGLDEKLFF. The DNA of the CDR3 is TGTGCCAGCAGTCCAGACAGGGGTTTGGATGAAAAACTGTTTTTT.

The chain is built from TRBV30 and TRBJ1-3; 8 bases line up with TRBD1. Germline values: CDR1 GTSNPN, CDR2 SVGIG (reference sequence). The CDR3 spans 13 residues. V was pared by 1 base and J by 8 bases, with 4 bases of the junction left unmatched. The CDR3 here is CAWSEGQEDTIYF. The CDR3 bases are TGTGCCTGGAGTGAGGGACAGGAAGACACCATATATTTT.

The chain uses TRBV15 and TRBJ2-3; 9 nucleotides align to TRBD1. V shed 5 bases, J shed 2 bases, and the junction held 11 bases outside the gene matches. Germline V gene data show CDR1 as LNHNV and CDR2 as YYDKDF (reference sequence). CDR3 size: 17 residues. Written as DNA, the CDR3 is TGTGCCACCAGCCACAGGGGGCCAACCCCGCTCACAGATACGCAGTATTTT. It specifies CATSHRGPTPLTDTQYF.

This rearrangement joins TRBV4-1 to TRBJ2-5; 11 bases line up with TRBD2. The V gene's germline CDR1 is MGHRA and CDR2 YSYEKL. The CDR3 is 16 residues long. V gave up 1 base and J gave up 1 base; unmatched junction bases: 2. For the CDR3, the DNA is TGCGCCAGCAGCCAAGGACTAGCGGGATTCCAAGAGACCCAGTACTTC. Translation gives CASSQGLAGFQETQYF.

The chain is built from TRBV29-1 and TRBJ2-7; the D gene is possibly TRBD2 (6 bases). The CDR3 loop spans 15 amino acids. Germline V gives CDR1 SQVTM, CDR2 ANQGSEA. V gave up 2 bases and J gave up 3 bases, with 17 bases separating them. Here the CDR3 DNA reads TGCAGCGTTGAACATCTCGCGGGACGGCTCTACGAGCAGTACTTC. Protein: CSVEHLAGRLYEQYF.

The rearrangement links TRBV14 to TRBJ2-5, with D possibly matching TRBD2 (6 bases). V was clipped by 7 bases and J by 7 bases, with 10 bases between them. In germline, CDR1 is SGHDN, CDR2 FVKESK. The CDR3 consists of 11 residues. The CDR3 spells CASTQGGTQYF. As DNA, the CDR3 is TGTGCCAGCACCCAGGGAGGGACCCAGTACTTC. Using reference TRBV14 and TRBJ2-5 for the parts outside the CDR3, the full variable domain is EAGVTQFPSHSVIEKGQTVTLRCDPISGHDNLYWYRRVMGKEIKFLLHFVKESKQDESGMPNNRFLAERTGGTYSTLKVQPAELEDSGVYFCASTQGGTQYFGPGTRLLVL.

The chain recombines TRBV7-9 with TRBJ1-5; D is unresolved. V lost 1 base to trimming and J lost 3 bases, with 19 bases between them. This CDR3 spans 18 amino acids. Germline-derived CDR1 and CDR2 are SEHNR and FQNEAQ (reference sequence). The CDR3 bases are TGTGCCAGCAGCTTAGTTCCCCCTACCGCTCCTGACAATCAGCCCCAGCATTTT. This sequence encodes CASSLVPPTAPDNQPQHF.

The CDR3 region is CASSPGGRNTEAFF. CDR3 sequence (DNA): TGTGCCAGCAGCCCCGGGGGAAGGAACACTGAAGCTTTCTTT. The rearrangement links TRBV7-9 to TRBJ1-1, with D perhaps matching TRBD1 (5 bases). This CDR3 spans 14 amino acids. Germline V gene data show CDR1 as SEHNR and CDR2 as FQNEAQ (reference sequence). Trimming removed 5 bases from V and 1 base from J, with 11 bases in between.